The 10 T cell receptor beta chains reported below all come from one sample, sequenced in a study of shared clonotypes between healthy human individuals. Clones were sequenced by immunoSEQ multiplex PCR, and TCRdb holds only the in-frame ones, with some missing. The table includes about 1.5 million clones, roughly 95% detected once. The specimen was naive CD4+ T cells sorted from blood. Subset defined: CD45RA+ positively selected. All receptors come from a man in his thirties or forties in good health.

The V call is TRBV20-1, the J call TRBJ1-2; D call uncertain. The V and J ends lost 0 bases and 7 bases respectively, with 6 bases between them. The CDR3 totals 11 residues. CDR1 and CDR2 from the germline V gene are DFQATT and SNEGSKA (reference sequence). The CDR3 sequence: CSARDKGGYTF. The DNA for the CDR3 is TGCAGTGCTAGAGATAAGGGTGGCTACACCTTC.

The V call is TRBV19, the J call TRBJ2-5, with D maybe TRBD1 (6 bases). The CDR3 has 16 residues. Trimming took 4 bases from V and 4 from J, leaving 19 bases between them. Looked up from germline, CDR1 is LNHDA and CDR2 is SQIVND (reference sequence). Written as DNA, the CDR3 is TGTGCCAGTAGTAGGCTGTCGGTCAGGGGCGGAGAGACCCAGTACTTC. Amino acids: CASSRLSVRGGETQYF. The full variable domain, with the rest looked up from reference TRBV19 and TRBJ2-5, is DGGITQSPKYLFRKEGQNVTLSCEQNLNHDAMYWYRQDPGQGLRLIYYSQIVNDFQKGDIAEGYSVSREKKESFPLTVTSAQKNPTAFYLCASSRLSVRGGETQYFGPGTRLLVL.

The genes are TRBV6-6 and TRBJ2-5; D unclear. Trimming cost V 8 bases and J 5 bases, with 3 bases left between them. CDR1 is MNHNY and CDR2 is SVGAGI in the germline V gene (reference sequence). The CDR3 extends over 9 amino acids. The CDR3 DNA is TGTGCCAGCGGGGAGACCCAGTACTTC. Protein product: CASGETQYF.

V usage is TRBV4-3 and J usage is TRBJ1-5; 9 nucleotides align to TRBD1. V shed 5 bases, J shed 4 bases, and the junction held 6 bases outside the gene matches. The CDR3 is made up of 15 amino acids. Germline CDR1 is LGHNA and CDR2 is YSLEER. The CDR3 is CASSSGQGGNQPQHF. The CDR3 bases are TGCGCCAGCAGCTCGGGACAGGGAGGGAATCAGCCCCAGCATTTT.

CDR3: CASSLTIAVGTDEQFF. The CDR3 coding sequence is TGCGCCAGCAGCTTGACCATAGCGGTTGGGACGGATGAGCAGTTCTTC. This chain connects TRBV5-1 to TRBJ2-1; weak D call: TRBD2 (6 bases). Looked up from germline, CDR1 is SGHRS and CDR2 is YFSETQ. Trimming removed 1 base at V and 8 bases at J, with 19 bases between. The CDR3 contains 16 residues.

The V call is TRBV9, the J call TRBJ1-2; D is unclear. Trimming left V 0 bases short and J 4 bases short, with 13 bases between. CDR1 is SGDLS and CDR2 is YYNGEE in the germline V gene. The CDR3 sequence is 15 residues long. The CDR3 DNA sequence: TGTGCCAGCAGCGTAGAACCCCTGATGGGCTATGGCTACACCTTC. Translating gives CASSVEPLMGYGYTF.

This chain uses TRBV7-2 with TRBJ2-5; no firm D call. With 2 bases removed from V and 2 bases from J, the gap between germline ends came to 6 bases. The CDR3 covers 13 residues. In germline, CDR1 is SGHTA, CDR2 FQGNSA. The CDR3 sequence is CASSLWGQETQYF. The CDR3 coding sequence is TGTGCCAGCAGCTTATGGGGTCAAGAGACCCAGTACTTC.

This chain uses TRBV2 with TRBJ2-4; tentative D call: TRBD2 (6 bases). The CDR3 totals 16 residues. The germline CDR1 and CDR2 sequences are SNHLY and FYNNEI. Trimming took off 0 bases at V and 4 bases at J, with 13 bases between the two ends. CDR3 bases: TGTGCCAGCAGTGAAGCCCCTAGCGCAAGAAAAAACATTCAGTACTTC. Its protein is CASSEAPSARKNIQYF.

The chain recombines TRBV28 with TRBJ2-7, with 10 bases aligning to TRBD2. CDR1 is MDHEN, CDR2 SYDVKM, per germline. With V trimmed by 4 bases and J by 2 bases, 5 bases remained unmatched. This CDR3 spans 15 amino acids. CDR3 sequence (DNA): TGTGCCAGCAGTTCCGCTAGCGGGGGTCCCTACGAGCAGTACTTC. Translating gives CASSSASGGPYEQYF.

The J gene is TRBJ2-7, the V gene TRBV6-9; D is uncertain. CDR1 is MNHGY and CDR2 is SVAAGI in the germline V gene. The V and J ends lost 4 bases and 3 bases respectively, with 7 bases between them. The CDR3 is 12 residues long. The DNA for the CDR3 is TGTGCCAGCAGTTTGGGTGGCTACGAGCAGTACTTC. Translated: CASSLGGYEQYF.